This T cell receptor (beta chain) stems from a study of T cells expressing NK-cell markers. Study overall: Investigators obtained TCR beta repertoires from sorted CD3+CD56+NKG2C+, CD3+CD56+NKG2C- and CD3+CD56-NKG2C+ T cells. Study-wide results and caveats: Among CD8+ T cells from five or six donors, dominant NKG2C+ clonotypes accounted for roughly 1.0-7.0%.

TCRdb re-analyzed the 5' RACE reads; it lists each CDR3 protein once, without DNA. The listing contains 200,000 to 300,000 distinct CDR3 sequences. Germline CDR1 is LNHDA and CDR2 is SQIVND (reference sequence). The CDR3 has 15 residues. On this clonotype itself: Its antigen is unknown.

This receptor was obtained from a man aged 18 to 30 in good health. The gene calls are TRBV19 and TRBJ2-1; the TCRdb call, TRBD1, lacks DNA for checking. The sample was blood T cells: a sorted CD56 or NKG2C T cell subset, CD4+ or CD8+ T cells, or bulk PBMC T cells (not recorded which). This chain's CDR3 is CASSMGVGSYNEQFF.